These 16 T cell receptor beta chains were all obtained from the same sample, sequenced in a study of cytomegalovirus exposure and HLA in healthy donors. PCR amplification relied on 60 Vbeta primers (plus 13 Jbeta primers). Only in-frame clones appear in the TCRdb table, and some are missing; sequencing was by immunoSEQ multiplex PCR. The sample lists 120,000 to 150,000 clones, around 59% occurring once. Sequences were obtained from PBMCs. The receptors shown here come from a male donor in good health and CMV-seronegative.

This chain uses TRBV2 with TRBJ2-2; 9 bases are shared with TRBD1. This CDR3 has 15 amino acids. Losses at the gene ends were 6 bases for V and 1 base for J; bases not matched to a gene: 3. Per the germline V gene, CDR1 is SNHLY and CDR2 is FYNNEI. DNA of the CDR3: TGTGCCAGCAGGATGGGACAGGGGAACACCGGGGAGCTGTTTTTT. This sequence encodes CASRMGQGNTGELFF.

The rearrangement joins TRBV27 to TRBJ2-7, with TRBD2 as a possible D gene (6 bases). Germline assignment: CDR1 MNHEY and CDR2 SMNVEV (reference sequence). Trimming cost V 7 bases and J 4 bases, with 17 bases left between them. The CDR3 is made up of 14 amino acids. CDR3 bases: TGTGCCAGCACCGGGGGAAAGGGGAATTACGAGCAGTACTTC. It is translated as CASTGGKGNYEQYF.

The V gene is TRBV27, the J gene TRBJ2-2, with a possible D match to TRBD2 (7 bases). V lost 0 bases and J lost 4, with 15 bases in between. The CDR3 is made up of 17 amino acids. Germline lookup yields CDR1 MNHEY and CDR2 SMNVEV (reference sequence). This CDR3 is CASSLSSGGSGTGELFF. DNA of the CDR3: TGTGCCAGCAGTTTATCTTCGGGGGGCTCAGGCACCGGGGAGCTGTTTTTT.

This sequence joins TRBV19 and TRBJ1-1, with unresolved D. This CDR3 comprises 14 residues. Trimming left V 1 base short and J 4 bases short, with 10 bases between. CDR1 is LNHDA, CDR2 SQIVND, per germline (reference sequence). The CDR3 DNA follows: TGTGCCAGTAGTATAGGGGCAGGAAGCACTGAAGCTTTCTTT. Amino acids: CASSIGAGSTEAFF.

This clone was observed a handful of times. This chain joins TRBV6-1 and TRBJ1-5; D is perhaps TRBD1 (5 bases). V dropped 10 bases and J dropped 3 bases, with 13 bases sitting between them. This CDR3 has 13 amino acids. The germline CDR1 and CDR2 sequences are MNHNS and SASEGT. CDR3 region: CATIQVSNQPQHF. The CDR3 nucleotides are TGTGCCACGATACAGGTATCCAATCAGCCCCAGCATTTT.

This chain uses TRBV28 with TRBJ1-5; 7 positions match TRBD1. CDR1 is MDHEN and CDR2 is SYDVKM in the germline V gene. The V gene end was trimmed by 4 bases and the J gene end by 2 bases; junction bases not matched to a gene: 8. This CDR3 comprises 16 residues. The CDR3: CASSSPTGVGNQPQHF. Here the CDR3 DNA reads TGTGCCAGCAGTTCCCCCACAGGGGTTGGCAATCAGCCCCAGCATTTT. Full variable domain (outside the CDR3, taken from reference TRBV28 and TRBJ1-5): DVKVTQSSRYLVKRTGEKVFLECVQDMDHENMFWYRQDPGLGLRLIYFSYDVKMKEKGDIPEGYSVSREKKERFSLILESASTNQTSMYLCASSSPTGVGNQPQHFGDGTRLSIL.

The chain employs TRBV7-2 and TRBJ2-2, with D possibly being TRBD1 (7 bases). The length of the CDR3 is 15 residues. The germline V gene has CDR1 SGHTA and CDR2 FQGNSA. Trimming pared 2 bases from V and 3 bases from J, leaving 10 bases between. Written as DNA, the CDR3 is TGTGCCAGCAGCTTACAGGGGGGAGACACCGGGGAGCTGTTTTTT. Amino acid sequence: CASSLQGGDTGELFF.

J is TRBJ1-4 and V is TRBV6-6; perhaps TRBD1 as D (5 bases). CDR3 length: 15 residues. V lost 6 bases and J 1 base, leaving 12 bases between the germline ends. The V gene's germline CDR1 is MNHNY and CDR2 SVGAGI (reference sequence). This CDR3 is CASSSRTGTNEKLFF. CDR3 nucleotide sequence: TGTGCCAGCAGCTCTCGCACAGGAACTAATGAAAAACTGTTTTTT.

This clone was found a few times. CDR3 coding DNA: TGTGCCAGCAGTTTCTTCCAAGAGACCCAGTACTTC. Translating it yields CASSFFQETQYF. The J gene is TRBJ2-5, the V gene TRBV28; D unresolved. Germline V CDR1 and CDR2: MDHEN, SYDVKM. This CDR3 contains 12 residues. V shed 3 bases and J shed 1 base, with 3 bases lying between them.

This clone was recorded a few times. V is TRBV10-2 and J is TRBJ2-5; 8 bases match TRBD2. The ends lost 4 bases at V and 5 bases at J; junction bases unmatched: 15. Germline-derived CDR1 and CDR2 are WSHSY and SAAADI. CDR3 length equals 17 residues. This chain's CDR3 is CASSASASGLRVETQYF. Written as DNA, the CDR3 is TGCGCCAGCAGTGCAAGTGCTAGCGGGTTGAGGGTGGAGACCCAGTACTTC.

There are a few counts of this clone. V usage is TRBV2 and J usage is TRBJ1-1; tentatively, D is TRBD1 (6 bases). Trimming removed 3 bases at V and 5 bases at J, with 13 bases between. In germline, CDR1 is SNHLY, CDR2 FYNNEI. There are 14 residues in the CDR3. The chain's CDR3 is CASSDLRTGTEAFF. The DNA for the CDR3 is TGTGCCAGCAGTGATTTGAGAACAGGGACTGAAGCTTTCTTT. Drawing the rest from reference TRBV2 and TRBJ1-1, the complete variable domain is EPEVTQTPSHQVTQMGQEVILRCVPISNHLYFYWYRQILGQKVEFLVSFYNNEISEKSEIFDDQFSVERPDGSNFTLKIRSTKLEDSAMYFCASSDLRTGTEAFFGQGTRLTVV.

This chain uses TRBV6-4 with TRBJ1-5; TRBD1 matches at 8 bases. CDR1 MRHNA and CDR2 SNTAGT come from the germline V gene. After removal of 5 bases from V and 6 bases from J, the junction contained 3 bases not matched to a gene. CDR3 length: 13 residues. CDR3 residues: CASSQTGGQPQHF. The CDR3 DNA sequence: TGTGCCAGCAGTCAAACAGGGGGTCAGCCCCAGCATTTT.

J is TRBJ1-3 and V is TRBV11-2; D may be TRBD1 (6 bases). The CDR3 loop spans 16 amino acids. V dropped 3 bases and J dropped 2 bases, with 14 bases sitting between them. Germline lookup yields CDR1 SGHAT and CDR2 FQNNGV. The CDR3 sequence is CASSLLQGTPGNTIYF. For the CDR3, the DNA is TGTGCCAGCAGCTTGCTACAGGGTACTCCTGGAAACACCATATATTTT. Using reference TRBV11-2 and TRBJ1-3 for the parts outside the CDR3, the full variable domain is EAGVAQSPRYKIIEKRQSVAFWCNPISGHATLYWYQQILGQGPKLLIQFQNNGVVDDSQLPKDRFSAERLKGVDSTLKIQPAKLEDSAVYLCASSLLQGTPGNTIYFGEGSWLTVV.

V and J are TRBV27 and TRBJ2-1; TRBD1 aligns across 11 bases. V lost 3 bases to trimming and J lost 6 bases; unmatched junction nucleotides: 13. Germline V CDR1 and CDR2: MNHEY, SMNVEV (reference sequence). The CDR3 is made up of 18 amino acids. CDR3 DNA: TGTGCCAGCAGTTTGGCCGGGACAGGGGGGTCTGTCGCCAATGAGCAGTTCTTC. It is translated as CASSLAGTGGSVANEQFF.

The V call is TRBV4-1, the J call TRBJ1-6; 10 bases match TRBD1. V lost 3 bases to trimming and J lost 11 bases; unmatched junction nucleotides: 7. The germline gives CDR1 MGHRA, CDR2 YSYEKL. The CDR3 is 15 residues long. The CDR3 spells CASSQTGGGGTPLHF. Here the CDR3 DNA reads TGCGCCAGCAGCCAGACAGGGGGCGGCGGTACACCCCTCCACTTT.

The rearrangement links TRBV19 to TRBJ1-5, with D possibly being TRBD1 (5 bases). Per germline, CDR1 LNHDA and CDR2 SQIVND (reference sequence). This CDR3 contains 14 residues. Trimming stripped 3 bases from V and 7 bases from J, with 13 bases between. This chain's CDR3 is CASSIRQLGQPQHF. Here the CDR3 DNA reads TGTGCCAGTAGTATCCGACAGTTGGGCCAGCCCCAGCATTTT.